The present entry profiles one T cell receptor (beta chain) with its context. The antigen is not known. This entry belongs to a study of cytomegalovirus exposure and HLA in healthy donors. 60 Vbeta and 13 Jbeta primers were used in PCR. The repertoire was sequenced with immunoSEQ multiplex PCR; TCRdb's copy has only in-frame clones and lacks some. The data contain some 80,000 clones, over 9% of them singletons. Study-wide findings and caveats: Productive rates of about 90% or about 30% were seen for most TCR beta V segments in an earlier analysis. Later on, an analysis found that several of the most significant clusters appeared to be linked to common viral pathogens, which included parvovirus B19.

This CDR3 has 16 amino acids. Germline CDR1 is SGHTA and CDR2 is FQGTGA. Germline trimming cut 3 bases from V and 3 bases from J; bases unmatched to any gene: 6. The sequencing input was PBMCs. The receptor was isolated from a man aged 55 to 69 in good health and CMV-seropositive. The chain combines TRBV7-3 with TRBJ2-3; 10 nucleotides align to TRBD1. The CDR3: CASSLSDRGRTDTQYF. The CDR3 DNA reads as TGTGCCAGCAGCTTGTCAGACAGGGGGCGAACAGATACGCAGTATTTT.